This T cell receptor (beta chain) was recorded in a study of blood T cell repertoires in COVID-19 (dated by TCRdb to 2020 to 2022). For context, the study as a whole: Collaborator samples came from the United States, Italy and Spain and covered acute and convalescent phases of COVID-19. The prospective study material was composed of cDNA or gDNA derived from T cells, B-cell-depleted T cells, or PBMCs. Deeply sampled blood TCRbeta repertoires from subjects exposed to, actively infected with, or recovered from COVID-19 were included in the dataset. A freely available public database, intended as a resource for researchers studying the immune response to SARS-CoV-2, is where the repertoires were released. The samples were drawn from two sources: the first 160 participants of the ongoing ImmuneRACE study, and some 1,300 subjects contributed by 6 global collaborators. Sample metadata almost always included a de-identified subject ID, COVID-19 status, age in years and sex. HLA class I and class II types, where available, came from metadata supplied by the sample provider rather than from assay-based typing.

The collaborating institutions used their own protocols to collect whole blood in K2EDTA tubes. Collaborator samples were shipped for TCRbeta analysis as frozen whole blood, isolated PBMCs, or DNA extracted from either sample type. Study-wide findings and limitations: The quantity of clinical and demographic metadata differed by source and by participant and was supplied without curation.

TCRbeta CDR3 regions were amplified from genomic DNA using the immunoSEQ Assay, a bias-controlled multiplex PCR. The authors' pipeline ran thus. The number of nucleated cells in each sample was estimated by amplification of reference gene primers within the assay. Sequence reads were collapsed and filtered to measure the absolute abundance of every unique TCRbeta CDR3 rearrangement. Productive Simpson clonality was computed per sample as the square root of Simpson's diversity index over productive rearrangements. In TCRdb, the immuneACCESS table is reduced to in-frame sequences with V and J assigned. These tables do not hold every clone; where another copy was compared, an unresolved V gene accounts for under half, and the others remain unexplained. V, J and clone size are taken as reported in that table, and D and trimming were inferred from the DNA itself. This sample has about 95,000 clones in its table, and just over 90% of those were observed once. Over 3.5% of the sample is held by the ten biggest clonotypes.

In the case of this clone: There is no known antigen for this receptor. The sample holds no much larger clone one base away, and base qualities are not on file.

Reading the germline V gene (reference sequence) gives CDR1 SEHNR and CDR2 FQNEAQ. V and J are truncated by 6 bases and 7 bases respectively, leaving an intervening sequence of 10 bases. CDR3 length: 12 amino acids, cysteine to phenylalanine. Just CDR3 DNA is preserved here, 36 bases in frame from base 1. Sequencing was performed on peripheral blood. The chain is assembled from TRBV7-9 and TRBJ2-1; TRBD1 might be the D gene, on 6 matching bases. The TCR comes from a woman between 45 and 65 years old in a cohort sampled during active COVID-19. The sequenced DNA is TGTGCCAGCAGATCAGGGGCAAATGAGCAGTTCTTC. This encodes CASRSGANEQFF. With the rest looked up from the reference TRBV7-9 and TRBJ2-1 genes rather than sequenced, the full variable domain is DTGVSQNPRHKITKRGQNVTFRCDPISEHNRLYWYRQTLGQGPEFLTYFQNEAQLEKSRLLSDRFSAERPKGSFSTLEIQRTEQGDSAMYLCASRSGANEQFFGPGTRLTVL.